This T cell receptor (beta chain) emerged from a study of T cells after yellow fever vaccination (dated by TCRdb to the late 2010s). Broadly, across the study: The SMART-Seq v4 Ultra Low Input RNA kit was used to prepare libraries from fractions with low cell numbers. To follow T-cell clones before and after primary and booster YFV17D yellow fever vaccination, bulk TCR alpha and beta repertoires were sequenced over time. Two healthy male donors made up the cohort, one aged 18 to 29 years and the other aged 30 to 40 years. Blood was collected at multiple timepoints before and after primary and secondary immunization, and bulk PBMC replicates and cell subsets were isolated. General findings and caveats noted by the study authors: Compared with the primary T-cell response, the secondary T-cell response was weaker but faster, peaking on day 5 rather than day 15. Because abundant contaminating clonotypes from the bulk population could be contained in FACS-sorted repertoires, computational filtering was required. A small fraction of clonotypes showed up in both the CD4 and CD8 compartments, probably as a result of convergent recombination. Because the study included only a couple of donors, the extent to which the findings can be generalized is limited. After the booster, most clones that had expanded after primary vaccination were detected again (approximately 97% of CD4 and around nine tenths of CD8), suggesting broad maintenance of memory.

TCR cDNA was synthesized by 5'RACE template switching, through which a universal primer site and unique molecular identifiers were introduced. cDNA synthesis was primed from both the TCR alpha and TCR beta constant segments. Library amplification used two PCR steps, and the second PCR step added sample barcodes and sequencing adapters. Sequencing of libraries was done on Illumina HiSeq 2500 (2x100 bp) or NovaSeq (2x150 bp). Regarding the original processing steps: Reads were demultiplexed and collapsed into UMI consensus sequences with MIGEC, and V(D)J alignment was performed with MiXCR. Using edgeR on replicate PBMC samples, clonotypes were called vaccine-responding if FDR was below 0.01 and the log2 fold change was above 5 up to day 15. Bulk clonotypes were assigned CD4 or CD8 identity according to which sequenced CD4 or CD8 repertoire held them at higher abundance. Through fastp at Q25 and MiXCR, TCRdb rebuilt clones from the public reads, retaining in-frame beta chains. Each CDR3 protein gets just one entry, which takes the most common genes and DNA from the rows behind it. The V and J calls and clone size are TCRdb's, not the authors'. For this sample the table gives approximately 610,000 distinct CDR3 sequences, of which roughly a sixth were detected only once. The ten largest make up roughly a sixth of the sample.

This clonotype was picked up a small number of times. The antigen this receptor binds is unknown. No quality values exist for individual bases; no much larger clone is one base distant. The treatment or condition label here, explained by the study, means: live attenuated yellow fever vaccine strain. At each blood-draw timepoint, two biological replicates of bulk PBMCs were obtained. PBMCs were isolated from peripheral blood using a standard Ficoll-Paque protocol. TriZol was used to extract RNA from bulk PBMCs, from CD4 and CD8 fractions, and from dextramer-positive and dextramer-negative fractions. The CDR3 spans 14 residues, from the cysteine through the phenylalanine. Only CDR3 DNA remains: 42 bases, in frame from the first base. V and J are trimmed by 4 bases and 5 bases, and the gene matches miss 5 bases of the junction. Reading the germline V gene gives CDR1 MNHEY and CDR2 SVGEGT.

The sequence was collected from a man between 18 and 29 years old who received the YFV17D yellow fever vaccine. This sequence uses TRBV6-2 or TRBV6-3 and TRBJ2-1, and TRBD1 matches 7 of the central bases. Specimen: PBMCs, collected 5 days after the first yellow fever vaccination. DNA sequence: TGTGCCAGCAGTTCGCTACAGGGGAACAATGAGCAGTTCTTC. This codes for CASSSLQGNNEQFF.